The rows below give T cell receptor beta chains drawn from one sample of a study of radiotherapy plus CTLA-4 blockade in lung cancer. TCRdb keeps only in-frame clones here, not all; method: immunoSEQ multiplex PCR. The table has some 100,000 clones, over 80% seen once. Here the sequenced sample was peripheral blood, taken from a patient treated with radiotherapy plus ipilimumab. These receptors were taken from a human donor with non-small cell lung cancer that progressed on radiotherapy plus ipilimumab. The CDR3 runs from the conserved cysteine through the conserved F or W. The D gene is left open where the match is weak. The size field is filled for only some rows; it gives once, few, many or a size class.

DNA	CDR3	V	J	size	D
TGTGCCAGCAGCCAAGACTTTGGGTCTAGCAATCAGCCCCAGCATTTT	CASSQDFGSSNQPQHF	TRBV4-2	TRBJ1-5	.	.
TGTGCCAGCAGCTTAGACCCCCAGGGGTCTGGAAACACCATATATTTT	CASSLDPQGSGNTIYF	TRBV7-2	TRBJ1-3	.	.
TGTGCCAGCAGCGTAGGTTCCACGGCTGGCTACACCTTC	CASSVGSTAGYTF	TRBV9	TRBJ1-2	.	.
TGCGCCAGCGGACTTGCCAGACCGACAGATACGCAGTATTTT	CASGLARPTDTQYF	TRBV5-1	TRBJ2-3	.	.
TGCGCCAGCAGCCAAGATGGACAGGGAGGACAGCCCCAGCATTTT	CASSQDGQGGQPQHF	TRBV4-1	TRBJ1-5	.	TRBD1
TGTGCCACCCAAGCGAGAACTAATTCCTACAATGAGCAGTTCTTC	CATQARTNSYNEQFF	TRBV2	TRBJ2-1	.	.
TGTGCCAGCAGCGTACCCGGGACAGTGAACACTGAAGCTTTCTTT	CASSVPGTVNTEAFF	TRBV7-8	TRBJ1-1	.	TRBD1
TGTGCCAGCAGTTACTGGGGCCGCTACGAGCAGTACTTC	CASSYWGRYEQYF	TRBV6-6	TRBJ2-7	once	.
TGTGCCAGTAGGACAGGGACTGAAGCTTTCTTT	CASRTGTEAFF	TRBV19	TRBJ1-1	.	TRBD1
TGCGCCAGCAGCGAGAGCGGGGGGCGAGAGACCCAGTACTTC	CASSESGGRETQYF	TRBV5-1	TRBJ2-5	.	TRBD2
TGCGCCAGCAGCTTGGGCACTACTAGCACAGATACGCAGTATTTT	CASSLGTTSTDTQYF	TRBV5-1	TRBJ2-3	.	.
TGTGCCAGCAGACAGAAAGCCTCTGGAAACACCATATATTTT	CASRQKASGNTIYF	TRBV27	TRBJ1-3	.	.
TGTGCCAGCAGCGTAGAACCCGGGACAGTCAATGAGCAGTTCTTC	CASSVEPGTVNEQFF	TRBV9	TRBJ2-1	.	TRBD1
TGTGCCATCAGAATTCCGGGACAGAAGGGGGCTTTCTTT	CAIRIPGQKGAFF	TRBV10-3	TRBJ1-1	few	TRBD1
TGTGCCATCAGTGAGCCGGGACAGGGGTCCTACGAGCAGTACTTC	CAISEPGQGSYEQYF	TRBV10-3	TRBJ2-7	.	TRBD1
TGCGCCAGCAGCCAACTAGTGGGTTCCTACGAGCAGTACTTC	CASSQLVGSYEQYF	TRBV4-1	TRBJ2-7	.	.
TGTGCCAGCAGTCAACAGAGAAACACTGAAGCTTTCTTT	CASSQQRNTEAFF	TRBV27	TRBJ1-1	.	.
TGTGCCAGCAGCCCAGGGGAGAACTATGGCTACACCTTC	CASSPGENYGYTF	TRBV7-9	TRBJ1-2	.	.
TGTGCCAGCATCCAAACGGGACAGGGGAACACTGAAGCTTTCTTT	CASIQTGQGNTEAFF	TRBV5-4	TRBJ1-1	.	TRBD1
TGTGCCAGCAGCTTAACGACGTACCCTAGCACAGATACGCAGTATTTT	CASSLTTYPSTDTQYF	TRBV5-4	TRBJ2-3	.	.
TGTGCCAGCAGCTGGGGACAGGGGAATTCACCCCTCCACTTT	CASSWGQGNSPLHF	TRBV11-2	TRBJ1-6	.	TRBD1
TGTGCCAGCAGTGAATGGCCCTCGAACACTGAAGCTTTCTTT	CASSEWPSNTEAFF	TRBV6-1	TRBJ1-1	.	.
TGCGCCAGCAGCCAAACTACCGACCCAACCTACGAGCAGTACTTC	CASSQTTDPTYEQYF	TRBV4-3	TRBJ2-7	.	.
TGTGCCAGCAGTGCGGGACAGGGGAGAAGAGATCAGCCCCAGCATTTT	CASSAGQGRRDQPQHF	TRBV2	TRBJ1-5	.	TRBD1
TGTGCCAGCAGCTTGGGTTTGGGGACTAGCACCTATGAGCAGTTCTTC	CASSLGLGTSTYEQFF	TRBV5-4	TRBJ2-1	.	TRBD2
TGTGCCAGCACGCCGGCAGGATCGTACCAAGAGACCCAGTACTTC	CASTPAGSYQETQYF	TRBV27	TRBJ2-5	once	.
TGTGCCAGCAGTTTCGGCCTGAGTAGTTCACCCCTCCACTTT	CASSFGLSSSPLHF	TRBV28	TRBJ1-6	.	.
TGTGCCAGCAGAGTGACAGGGGATAACTATGGCTACACCTTC	CASRVTGDNYGYTF	TRBV2	TRBJ1-2	.	TRBD1
TGTGCCAGAAGCCCTGGACTAGCTAGGGGTTGCAATGAGCAGTTCTTC	CARSPGLARGCNEQFF	TRBV5-3	TRBJ2-1	.	TRBD2
TGTGCCAGCGGAGAGAACACTGAAGCTTTCTTT	CASGENTEAFF	TRBV11-2	TRBJ1-1	.	.
TGTGCCAGCAGCTTACCGGTTGGCGAGCAGTTCTTC	CASSLPVGEQFF	TRBV13	TRBJ2-1	.	.
TGTGCCAGCAACGTAGGATCGGGGGCTGGCTATGGCTACACCTTC	CASNVGSGAGYGYTF	TRBV9	TRBJ1-2	.	.
TGTGCCAGCAGCTTGGGACACAACACCGGGGAGCTGTTTTTT	CASSLGHNTGELFF	TRBV7-3	TRBJ2-2	.	.
TGTGCCAGCAGCTACTTAGCGGGTACGGGCGGGAATAGCATTCAGTACTTC	CASSYLAGTGGNSIQYF	TRBV11-3	TRBJ2-4	.	TRBD2
TGTGCCAGCTCACTAAACGGTGTGGGGGAGCGTTCCGGGGAGCTGTTTTTT	CASSLNGVGERSGELFF	TRBV18	TRBJ2-2	.	.
TGTGCCAGCAGCCTAGCCGGGGGGACTACCTCCAATGAGCAGTTCTTC	CASSLAGGTTSNEQFF	TRBV9	TRBJ2-1	.	TRBD2
TGTGCCAGCTCGCGGACAGGGCAGGATGGCTACACCTTC	CASSRTGQDGYTF	TRBV18	TRBJ1-2	.	TRBD1
TGTGCTAGTGCCCCAGGACAGGCGAACACTGAAGCTTTCTTT	CASAPGQANTEAFF	TRBV12-5	TRBJ1-1	.	TRBD1
TGTGCCAGCAGCTTGGCCGTGACTAGCGGGAGAAGGGGCACAGATACGCAGTATTTT	CASSLAVTSGRRGTDTQYF	TRBV5-6	TRBJ2-3	.	TRBD2
TGTGCCATCAGTGAGTCCATGGGGGACAGGCGCTATGGCTACACCTTC	CAISESMGDRRYGYTF	TRBV10-3	TRBJ1-2	.	TRBD1
TGTGCCATCAGTGAGTCGCGGGAAAAGCGGTACAATGAGCAGTTCTTC	CAISESREKRYNEQFF	TRBV10-3	TRBJ2-1	.	.
TGTGCCAGCAGCGTAATGGGTAGCTCTGGAAACACCATATATTTT	CASSVMGSSGNTIYF	TRBV9	TRBJ1-3	.	.
TGTGCCTGGAGGCGCTCAGGGGGGGGCTACACCTTC	CAWRRSGGGYTF	TRBV30	TRBJ1-2	.	TRBD1
TGTGCCACCAGCACCCGACAGGGAGGAGCTAGGGACTATGGCTACACCTTC	CATSTRQGGARDYGYTF	TRBV15	TRBJ1-2	.	TRBD1
TGTGCCAGCAGCTTAGATCTGAGGGGCAGCGTCTATGGCTACACCTTC	CASSLDLRGSVYGYTF	TRBV11-2	TRBJ1-2	once	.
TGTGCCTATTTGGCTCTGAGGGACAGGGGGAACACTGAAGCTTTCTTT	CAYLALRDRGNTEAFF	TRBV30	TRBJ1-1	few	TRBD1
TGTGCCAGCAGCCAGGGACTAGCGGGAACAGATACGCAGTATTTT	CASSQGLAGTDTQYF	TRBV7-6	TRBJ2-3	.	TRBD2
TGTGCCAGCAGTTTAAGAAAGGGGCAAGGGGAAAAACTGTTTTTT	CASSLRKGQGEKLFF	TRBV28	TRBJ1-4	.	.
TGTGCCAGCAGCCCAGCCGGGACCTATGAAAAACTGTTTTTT	CASSPAGTYEKLFF	TRBV11-2	TRBJ1-4	.	.
TGTGCTAGTGGTTTGGGGGACTATGGCTACACCTTC	CASGLGDYGYTF	TRBV12-5	TRBJ1-2	.	.
TGTGCCGGGCTGTGGATAGCCAAAAACATTCAGTACTTC	CAGLWIAKNIQYF	TRBV30	TRBJ2-4	.	.
TGCGCCAGCAGCTCCTCTAGTCGCTCCTACGAGCAGTACTTC	CASSSSSRSYEQYF	TRBV5-1	TRBJ2-7	.	.
TGTGCCAGCAGTTTTCGGACAGGGCGGAACACTGAAGCTTTCTTT	CASSFRTGRNTEAFF	TRBV28	TRBJ1-1	.	TRBD1
TGTGCCAGCAGCTCACAGGGCTATGGCTACACCTTC	CASSSQGYGYTF	TRBV7-8	TRBJ1-2	.	.